The following is a TCR beta chain sequence with its context. Per the authors' pipeline: Reference gene primer amplification yielded estimated nucleated cell counts. Only in-frame clones appear in the TCRdb table, and some are missing; sequencing was by immunoSEQ multiplex PCR. V and J calls and clone size are given by that table; D and trimming were obtained from the DNA. This sample carries over 80,000 clones, over 70% of them seen once, and the ten largest clones take over 15%. Germline lookup yields CDR1 LNHDA and CDR2 SQIVND (reference sequence). With V trimmed by 7 bases and J by 6 bases, 17 bases remained unmatched. The CDR3 sequence is 17 residues long. The entry originates in a study of blood T cell repertoires in COVID-19. Overall study context: From the United States, Italy and Spain came samples of acute and convalescent COVID-19.

The chain recombines TRBV19 with TRBJ1-5; 8 nucleotides line up with TRBD1. The sequenced sample consisted of peripheral blood. The receptor was derived from an older woman with acute or convalescent COVID-19. In DNA, the CDR3 is TGTGCCAGTACCCGGGACTGGAGGGACAGGCCCGGTCAGCCCCAGCATTTT. This encodes CASTRDWRDRPGQPQHF.